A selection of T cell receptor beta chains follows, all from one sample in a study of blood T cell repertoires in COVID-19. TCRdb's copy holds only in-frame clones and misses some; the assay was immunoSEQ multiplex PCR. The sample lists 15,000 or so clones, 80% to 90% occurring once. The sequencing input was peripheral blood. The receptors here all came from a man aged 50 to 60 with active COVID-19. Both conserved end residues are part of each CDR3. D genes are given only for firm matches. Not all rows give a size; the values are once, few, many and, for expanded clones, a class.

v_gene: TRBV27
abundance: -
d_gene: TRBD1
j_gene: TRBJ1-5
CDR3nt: TGTGCCAGCAGTTTCTTGACAGGGAATCAGCCCCAGCATTTT
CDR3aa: CASSFLTGNQPQHF

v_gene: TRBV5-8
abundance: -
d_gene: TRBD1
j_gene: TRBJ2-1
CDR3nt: TGTGCCAGCAGCTTGTGGACAGGGGTCGGGAGATGGGGTGAGCAGTTCTTC
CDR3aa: CASSLWTGVGRWGEQFF

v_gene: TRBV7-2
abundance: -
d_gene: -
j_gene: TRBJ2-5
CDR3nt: TGTGCCAGCAGCTTAGTGCGTACCGACTCAGAGACCCAGTACTTC
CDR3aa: CASSLVRTDSETQYF

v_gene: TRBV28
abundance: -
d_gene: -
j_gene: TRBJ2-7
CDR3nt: TGTGCCAGCAGCGTCCCCGGGAAGTACGAGCAGTACTTC
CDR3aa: CASSVPGKYEQYF

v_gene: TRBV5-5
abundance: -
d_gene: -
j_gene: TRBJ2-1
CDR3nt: TGTGCCAGCAGATTGAAGCCATGGACAAGCTCCTACAATGAGCAGTTCTTC
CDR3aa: CASRLKPWTSSYNEQFF

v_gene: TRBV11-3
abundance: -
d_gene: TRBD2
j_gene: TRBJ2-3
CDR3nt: TGTGCCAGCAGCTTTCCTAGGAGGAGGACTAGCGGGAGTCATAGAGATACGCAGTATTTT
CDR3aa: CASSFPRRRTSGSHRDTQYF

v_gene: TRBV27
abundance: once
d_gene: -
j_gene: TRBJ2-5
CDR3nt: TGTGCCAGCAGTTTATCCAGGGGTTGGGGGGAGACCCAGTACTTC
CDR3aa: CASSLSRGWGETQYF

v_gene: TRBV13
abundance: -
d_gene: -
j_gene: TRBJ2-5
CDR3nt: TGTGCCAGCAGCCCTTACCGGGGTCCCCAAGAGACCCAGTACTTC
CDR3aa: CASSPYRGPQETQYF

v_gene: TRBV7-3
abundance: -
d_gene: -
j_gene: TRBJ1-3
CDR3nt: TGTGCCAGCAGCGAATTTGGGGGCCCTGGAAACACCATATATTTT
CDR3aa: CASSEFGGPGNTIYF

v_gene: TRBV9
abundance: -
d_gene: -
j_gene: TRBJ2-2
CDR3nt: TGTGCCAGCAGCGTAGGGGGCGCAATCCCCGGGGAGCTGTTTTTT
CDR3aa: CASSVGGAIPGELFF

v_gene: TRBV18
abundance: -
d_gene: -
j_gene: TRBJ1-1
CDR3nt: TGTGCCAGCTCACCACGGTACTTCCGGACAGATAACACTGAAGCTTTCTTT
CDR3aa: CASSPRYFRTDNTEAFF

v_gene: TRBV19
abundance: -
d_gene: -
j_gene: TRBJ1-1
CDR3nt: TGTGCCAGTAGTATGGTTGGGGCGGGAAACACTGAAGCTTTCTTT
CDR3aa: CASSMVGAGNTEAFF

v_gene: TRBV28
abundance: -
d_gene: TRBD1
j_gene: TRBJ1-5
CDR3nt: TGTGCCAGCAGTCCCCAGACAGGGGCGGGCAATCAGCCCCAGCATTTT
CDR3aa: CASSPQTGAGNQPQHF

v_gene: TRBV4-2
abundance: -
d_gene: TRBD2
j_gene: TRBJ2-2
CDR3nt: TGTGCCAGCAGCCAAGACCTAGCGGGAGCATCAGGGGAGCTGTTTTTT
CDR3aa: CASSQDLAGASGELFF

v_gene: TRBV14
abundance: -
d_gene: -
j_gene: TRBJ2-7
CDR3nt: TGTGCCAGCAGCCAAGATCCGTATGTTTGGAGCGAGCAGTACTTC
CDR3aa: CASSQDPYVWSEQYF

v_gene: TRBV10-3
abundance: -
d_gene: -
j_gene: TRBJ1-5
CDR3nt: TGTGCCATCAGCGCGACCCACGGGTCGGGTAGCAATCAGCCCCAGCATTTT
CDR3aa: CAISATHGSGSNQPQHF

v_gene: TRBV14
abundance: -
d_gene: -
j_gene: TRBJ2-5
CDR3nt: TGTGCCAGTCAGCGGGTAGTCCAAGAGACCCAGTACTTC
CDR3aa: CASQRVVQETQYF

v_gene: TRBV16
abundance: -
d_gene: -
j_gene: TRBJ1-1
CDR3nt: TGTGCCAGCAGCCAATATCAAGGCAGGGTGGGTTCGAAGACTGAAGCTTTCTTT
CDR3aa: CASSQYQGRVGSKTEAFF

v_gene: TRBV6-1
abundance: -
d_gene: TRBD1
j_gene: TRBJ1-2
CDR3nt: TGTGCCAGCAGTGAAAATCGGGGGACAGGGTTGGTTTATGGCTACACCTTC
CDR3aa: CASSENRGTGLVYGYTF

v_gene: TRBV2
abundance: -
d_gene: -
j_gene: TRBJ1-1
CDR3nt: TGTGCCAGCAGTCTAGACGGCAGGGAGAACACTGAAGCTTTCTTT
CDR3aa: CASSLDGRENTEAFF

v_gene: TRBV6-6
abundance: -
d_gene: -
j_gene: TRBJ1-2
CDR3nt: TGTGCCAGCAGCCCATCCCAAGCTCTAAACTATGGCTACACCTTC
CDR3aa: CASSPSQALNYGYTF

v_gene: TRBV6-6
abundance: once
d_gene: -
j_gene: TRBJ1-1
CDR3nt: TGTGCCAGCAGTTACTCAGAGGGTTCCACTGAAGCTTTCTTT
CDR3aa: CASSYSEGSTEAFF

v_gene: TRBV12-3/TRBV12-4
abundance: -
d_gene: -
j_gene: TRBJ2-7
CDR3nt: TGTGCCAGCAGCCTTTCTACCGAGCAGTACTTC
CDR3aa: CASSLSTEQYF

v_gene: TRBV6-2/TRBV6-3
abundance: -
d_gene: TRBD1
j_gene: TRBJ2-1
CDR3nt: TGTGCCAGCAGTACGACAGGGATGTTTAATGAGCAGTTCTTC
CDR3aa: CASSTTGMFNEQFF

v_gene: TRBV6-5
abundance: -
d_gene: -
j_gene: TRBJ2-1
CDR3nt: TGTGCCAGCAGTCCGGACATAGACAATGAGCAGTTCTTC
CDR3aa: CASSPDIDNEQFF

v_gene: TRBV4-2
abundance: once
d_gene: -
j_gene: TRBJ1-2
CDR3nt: TGTGCCAGCAGCCAAGGAGGGACGGGGGGTGGCTACACCTTC
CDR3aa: CASSQGGTGGGYTF

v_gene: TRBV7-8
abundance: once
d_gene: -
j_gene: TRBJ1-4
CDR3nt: TGTGCCAGCAGCTTAGGAGGGACTAATGAAAAACTGTTTTTT
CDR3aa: CASSLGGTNEKLFF

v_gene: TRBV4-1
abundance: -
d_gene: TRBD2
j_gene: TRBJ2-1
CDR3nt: TGCGCCAGCAGCCAAGAGGGACTAGCGGTCAATGAGCAGTTCTTC
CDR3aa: CASSQEGLAVNEQFF

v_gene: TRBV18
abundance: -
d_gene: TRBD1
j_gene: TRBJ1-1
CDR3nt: TGTGCCAGCTCACGGGACGGACAGGGGAACACTGAAGCTTTCTTT
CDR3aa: CASSRDGQGNTEAFF

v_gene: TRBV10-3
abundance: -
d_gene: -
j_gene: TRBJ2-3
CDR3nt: TGTGCCATCAGTGCGGCAGGCGTCCAAGATACGCAGTATTTT
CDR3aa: CAISAAGVQDTQYF

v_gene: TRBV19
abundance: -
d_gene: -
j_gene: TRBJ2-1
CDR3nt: TGTGCCAGTAGTATAAGGGGGGGTTACAATGAGCAGTTCTTC
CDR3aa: CASSIRGGYNEQFF

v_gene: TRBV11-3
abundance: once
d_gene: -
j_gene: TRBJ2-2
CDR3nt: TGTGCCAGCAGCTTCTATAGGACTTTCCCTTTCCCCGGGGAGCTGTTTTTT
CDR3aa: CASSFYRTFPFPGELFF

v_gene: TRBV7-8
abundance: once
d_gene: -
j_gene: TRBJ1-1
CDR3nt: TGTGCCAGCAGCTTAGTAGAGAACACTGAAGCTTTCTTT
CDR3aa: CASSLVENTEAFF

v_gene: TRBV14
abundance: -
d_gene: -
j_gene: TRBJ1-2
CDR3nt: TGTGCCAGCAGCCAAGTAACATCGGGGTATGGCTACACCTTC
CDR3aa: CASSQVTSGYGYTF

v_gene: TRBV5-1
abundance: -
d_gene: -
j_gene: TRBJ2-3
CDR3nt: TGCGCCAGCAGCGCCCGGTCCCAATCCGATACGCAGTATTTT
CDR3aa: CASSARSQSDTQYF

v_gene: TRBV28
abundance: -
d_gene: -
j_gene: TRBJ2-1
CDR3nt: TGTGCCAGCAGTTTTACAGGCAAATACAATGAGCAGTTCTTC
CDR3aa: CASSFTGKYNEQFF

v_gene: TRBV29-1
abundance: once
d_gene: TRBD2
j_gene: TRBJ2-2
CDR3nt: TGCAGCGTTGGACTAGCGGCGAACACCGGGGAGCTGTTTTTT
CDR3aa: CSVGLAANTGELFF

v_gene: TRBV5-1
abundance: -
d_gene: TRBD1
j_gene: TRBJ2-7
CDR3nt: TGCGCCAGCAGCTTGGCTTCTAGGGACAGGGGCACCTACGAGCAGTACTTC
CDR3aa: CASSLASRDRGTYEQYF

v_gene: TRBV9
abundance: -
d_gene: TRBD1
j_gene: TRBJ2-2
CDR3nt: TGTGCCAGCAGTGCACCGGGACAGGGCTACACCGGGGAGCTGTTTTTT
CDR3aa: CASSAPGQGYTGELFF